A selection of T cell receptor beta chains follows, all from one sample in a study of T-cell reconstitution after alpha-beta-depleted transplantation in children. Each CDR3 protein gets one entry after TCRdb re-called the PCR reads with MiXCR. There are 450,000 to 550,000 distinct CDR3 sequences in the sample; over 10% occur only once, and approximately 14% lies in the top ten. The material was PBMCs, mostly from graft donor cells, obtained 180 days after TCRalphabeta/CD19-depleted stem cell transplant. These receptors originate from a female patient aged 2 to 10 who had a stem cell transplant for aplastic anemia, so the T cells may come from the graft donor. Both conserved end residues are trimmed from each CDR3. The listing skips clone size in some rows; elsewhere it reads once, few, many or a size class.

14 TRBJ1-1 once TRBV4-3 ASSQDGPYRGTEAF
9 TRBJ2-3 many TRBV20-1 SARGGGTQY
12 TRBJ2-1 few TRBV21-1 ASSNVCGGNEQF
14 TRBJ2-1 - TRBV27 ASSPTASGDYNEQF
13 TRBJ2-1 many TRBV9 ASSVDGNSYNEQF
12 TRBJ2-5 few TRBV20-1 SASPGQGGETQY
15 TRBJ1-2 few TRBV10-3 AISEFRWQGLNYGYT
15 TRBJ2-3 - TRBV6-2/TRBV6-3 ASSYFPRGTSTDTQY
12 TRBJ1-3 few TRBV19 ASRPDSIGNTIY
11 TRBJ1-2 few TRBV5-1 ASSLDEGPGYT
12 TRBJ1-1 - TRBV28 ASTSGSAGTEAF
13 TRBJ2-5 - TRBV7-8 ASRLADLLWETQY
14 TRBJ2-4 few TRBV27 ASSLSSGQGKNIQY
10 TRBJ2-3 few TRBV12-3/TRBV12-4 ATGISGGRRG
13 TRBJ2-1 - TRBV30 AWSVQTGRYNEQF
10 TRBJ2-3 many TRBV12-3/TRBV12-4 ASSLITDTQY
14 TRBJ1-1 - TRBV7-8 ASTDRGRGGNTEAF
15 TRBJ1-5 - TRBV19 ASTTPGERVGNQPQH
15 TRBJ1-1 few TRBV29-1 SVEDRAPVQGNTEAF
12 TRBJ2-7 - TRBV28 ASNRQGASYEQY
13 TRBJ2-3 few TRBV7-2 ASSSFSGSTDTQY
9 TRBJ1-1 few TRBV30 ASQGDTEAF
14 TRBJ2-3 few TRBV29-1 SVAGTSGVSTDTQY
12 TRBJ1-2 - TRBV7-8 ASSFSDSNYGYT
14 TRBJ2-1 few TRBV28 ASSLSRGSSYNEQF
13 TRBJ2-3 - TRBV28 ATRGYLGTSDTQY
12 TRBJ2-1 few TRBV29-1 SVEGQAAGNEQF
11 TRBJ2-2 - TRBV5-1 ASSRRETGELF
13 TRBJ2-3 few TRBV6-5 ASSFGWSGTDTQY
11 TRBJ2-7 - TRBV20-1 SANRQTPYEQY
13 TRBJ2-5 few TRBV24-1 ATSVMEQGVETQY